The entry below gives a single TCR beta chain sequence along with its context. Generated by immunoSEQ multiplex PCR, the TCRdb table keeps only in-frame clones and is missing some. The sample includes 10,000 or so clones, around four fifths of them seen just once. The CDR3 is 13 residues long. Germline CDR1 reads MDHEN; CDR2 reads SYDVKM. Trimming left V 6 bases short and J 8 bases short, with 14 bases between. This sample was taken from a study of somatic mutations in cytotoxic T cells in rheumatoid arthritis. On the study more broadly: Immediately following diagnosis and ahead of any treatment, patient blood (around 30 ml EDTA) was drawn.

CD4+ cells and CD8+ cells were each obtained through positive magnetic bead selection, and their purity was assessed by flow cytometry. The sequenced material came from CD8+ T cells sorted from blood. This chain connects TRBV28 to TRBJ2-1; D unresolved. The source of this sequence is an adult with rheumatoid arthritis. For the CDR3, the DNA is TGTGCCAGCAGCCCTTACCTGCTAGATGAGCAGTTCTTC. This translates into CASSPYLLDEQFF.